The source of this T cell receptor beta chain is a study of sequential checkpoint blockade in melanoma. Study background: Randomization was 1:1 between first-line nivolumab→ipilimumab and ipilimumab→nivolumab.

CDR1 is SGHRS and CDR2 is YFSETQ in the germline V gene. The CDR3 has 15 amino acids. The V gene end was trimmed by 0 bases and the J gene end by 7 bases; junction bases not matched to a gene: 2. TCRdb's table, derived via immunoSEQ multiplex PCR, lists solely in-frame clones and lacks some. Here the sample spans 4,000 to 6,000 clones, about three quarters being singletons. Treatment in this sample: randomized to nivolumab then ipilimumab (arm A) or the reverse (arm B). Sorted cells were live CD3+CD8+, lacking CD19 and CD56, from PBMCs. The TCR originated in a human donor with melanoma. The rearrangement joins TRBV5-1 to TRBJ2-1; TRBD2 matches 12 bases. The specimen was CD8+ T cells sorted from blood (inferred from file names), collected from a patient given nivolumab and ipilimumab in sequence. For the CDR3, the DNA is TGCGCCAGCAGCTTGGCTAGCGGGGGGGGTAATGAGCAGTTCTTC. This encodes CASSLASGGGNEQFF.